These 18 T cell receptor beta chains were all obtained from the same sample, sequenced in a study of blood T cell repertoires in COVID-19. Clones were read by immunoSEQ multiplex PCR, and TCRdb kept only the in-frame ones, dropping some. The data show approximately 440,000 clones, less than 95% seen once. The sample was PBMCs or T cells enriched from blood (not recorded which). These receptors were collected from a man aged 18 to 30 who had recovered from COVID-19.

The chain carries TRBV20-1 and TRBJ2-3; D uncertain. V was clipped by 6 bases and J by 5 bases, with 9 bases between them. The CDR3 has 11 amino acids. Germline V gene lookup returns CDR1 DFQATT and CDR2 SNEGSKA (reference sequence). For the CDR3, the DNA is TGCAGTGCGTCACAGCAAGATACGCAGTATTTT. It specifies CSASQQDTQYF.

This rearrangement joins TRBV29-1 to TRBJ1-3, with TRBD1 matching 8 bases. V lost 4 bases, J lost 1 base, and 15 bases stayed unmatched. The CDR3 consists of 18 residues. Germline V CDR1 and CDR2: SQVTM, ANQGSEA. This chain's CDR3 is CSVGPPRTGTRSGNTIYF. Here the CDR3 DNA reads TGCAGCGTTGGCCCCCCCAGGACAGGGACAAGGTCTGGAAACACCATATATTTT.

The chain is built from TRBV19 and TRBJ1-4; D ambiguous. V was shortened by 5 bases and J by 7 bases, with 11 bases between the two germline ends. CDR1 LNHDA and CDR2 SQIVND come from the germline V gene (reference sequence). The CDR3 is 13 amino acids. This chain's CDR3 is CASSASGSEKLFF. CDR3 coding DNA: TGTGCCAGTAGTGCTTCCGGGAGTGAAAAACTGTTTTTT.

The chain combines TRBV27 with TRBJ1-2; 9 bases line up with TRBD1. The germline gives CDR1 MNHEY, CDR2 SMNVEV (reference sequence). V gave up 5 bases and J gave up 2 bases; unmatched junction bases: 12. The CDR3 contains 17 residues. The CDR3 is CASSAHLRDRENYGYTF. CDR3 in DNA: TGTGCCAGCAGTGCCCACCTAAGGGACAGGGAAAACTATGGCTACACCTTC.

This chain links TRBV11-3 with TRBJ1-2; TRBD1 might be the D (6 bases). The V end was cut by 5 bases, the J end by 6 bases, with 13 bases between. The CDR3 is made up of 13 amino acids. Germline values: CDR1 SGHNT, CDR2 YENEEA. This chain's CDR3 is CASSLRTADGYTF. The CDR3 nucleotides read TGTGCCAGCAGCCTTCGGACAGCTGATGGCTACACCTTC.

The gene calls are TRBV5-4 and TRBJ1-1; no definite D call. Trimming removed 4 bases at V and 4 bases at J, with 11 bases between. Germline CDR1 is SGHNT and CDR2 is YYREEE (reference sequence). The CDR3 is made up of 13 amino acids. In DNA, the CDR3 is TGTGCCAGCAGCGCCGGTGGGCCCACTGAAGCTTTCTTT. This encodes CASSAGGPTEAFF.

In its sample, this clone was seen a few times. J is TRBJ1-4 and V is TRBV7-6; D possibly corresponds to TRBD1 (5 bases). The CDR3 is 15 residues long. The germline V and J ends were trimmed by 5 bases and 0 bases, with 10 bases remaining between them. Per germline, CDR1 SGHVS and CDR2 FNYEAQ. The CDR3 bases are TGTGCCAGCAGCGATGACAGAGCAACTAATGAAAAACTGTTTTTT. Its protein product is CASSDDRATNEKLFF.

V and J are TRBV7-9 and TRBJ1-4; 8 bases map to TRBD1. Germline assignment: CDR1 SEHNR and CDR2 FQNEAQ (reference sequence). This CDR3 contains 16 residues. The trim removed 4 bases at V and 7 bases at J, leaving 11 bases unmatched. This chain's CDR3 is CASSSGTGVSSEKLFF. CDR3 sequence (DNA): TGTGCCAGCAGCTCCGGGACAGGTGTCTCGAGTGAAAAACTGTTTTTT.

The chain links TRBV11-2 to TRBJ2-7; TRBD2 might be the D (6 bases). V lost 4 bases and J lost 2, with 21 bases in between. Germline V gene lookup returns CDR1 SGHAT and CDR2 FQNNGV. This CDR3 has 17 residues. The CDR3 region is CASSSYRGGSSTYEQYF. CDR3 nucleotide sequence: TGTGCCAGCAGCTCGTACCGTGGAGGGTCCTCCACCTACGAGCAGTACTTC.

The chain couples TRBV7-8 to TRBJ2-1; 7 bases match TRBD2. Per the germline V gene, CDR1 is SGHVS and CDR2 is FQNEAQ. This CDR3 has 16 amino acids. V lost 5 bases, J lost 5 bases, and 12 bases stayed unmatched. The CDR3 nucleotides are TGTGCCAGCAGCGGACGGGACTACCTCACCCACAATGAGCAGTTCTTC. Amino acid sequence: CASSGRDYLTHNEQFF. Filled out from reference TRBV7-8 and TRBJ2-1, the complete variable domain reads GAGVSQSPRYKVAKRGQDVALRCDPISGHVSLFWYQQALGQGPEFLTYFQNEAQLDKSGLPSDRFFAERPEGSVSTLKIQRTQQEDSAVYLCASSGRDYLTHNEQFFGPGTRLTVL.

V gene TRBV7-9 combines with J gene TRBJ1-2; TRBD1 matches at 7 bases. Germline assignment: CDR1 SEHNR and CDR2 FQNEAQ (reference sequence). The CDR3 contains 14 residues. The J segment lost 9 bases and the V segment lost 1 base, leaving 8 bases of the junction unmatched. In nucleotides, the CDR3 is TGTGCCAGCAGCTTAGAGGGACAGTCTTCCCGCTACACCTTC. It translates to CASSLEGQSSRYTF.

The rearrangement joins TRBV7-9 to TRBJ1-4; perhaps TRBD1 as D (6 bases). Germline CDR1 reads SEHNR; CDR2 reads FQNEAQ (reference sequence). The CDR3 runs 15 residues. V lost 4 bases and J lost 0, with 9 bases in between. The CDR3 is CASSSNRATNEKLFF. CDR3 bases: TGTGCCAGCAGCTCGAACAGGGCAACTAATGAAAAACTGTTTTTT.

This chain links TRBV27 with TRBJ2-7, with TRBD1 matching over 7 bases. There are 16 residues in the CDR3. After removal of 5 bases from V and 2 bases from J, the junction contained 12 bases not matched to a gene. CDR1 MNHEY and CDR2 SMNVEV come from the germline V gene (reference sequence). CDR3 DNA sequence: TGTGCCAGCAGTCCCCTCGGGACAGCTCTCCCCTACGAGCAGTACTTC. Translation gives CASSPLGTALPYEQYF.

The V call is TRBV7-3, the J call TRBJ1-2; 7 bases align to TRBD1. The CDR3 spans 13 residues. The V gene's germline CDR1 is SGHTA and CDR2 FQGTGA. V was clipped by 6 bases and J by 8 bases; unmatched bases: 9. The CDR3 sequence is CASRQGSVGGYTF. The CDR3, as DNA: TGTGCCAGCAGACAGGGGAGCGTGGGAGGCTACACCTTC.

V usage is TRBV3-1 (or the pseudogene TRBV3-2) and J usage is TRBJ1-1, with D perhaps TRBD1 (6 bases). Germline lookup yields CDR1 LGHDT and CDR2 YNNKEL (reference sequence). The CDR3 has 15 amino acids. V lost 4 bases to trimming and J lost 1 base, with 13 bases between them. DNA for the CDR3: TGTGCCAGCAGCCCGTCACCGACAGGGAACACTGAAGCTTTCTTT. Encoded protein: CASSPSPTGNTEAFF.

The chain uses TRBV6-5 and TRBJ2-7; D gene uncertain. Deletions cut 8 bases from V and 0 bases from J, with 14 bases between. Looked up from germline, CDR1 is MNHEY and CDR2 is SVGAGI. The CDR3 loop spans 14 amino acids. DNA for the CDR3: TGTGCCAGCGTTCCTACGATCAACTCCTACGAGCAGTACTTC. This translates into CASVPTINSYEQYF.

This clone was recorded a few times. The rearrangement joins TRBV5-1 to TRBJ2-7; D perhaps matches TRBD2 (5 bases). Trimming cost V 4 bases and J 7 bases, with 15 bases left between them. This CDR3 has 13 residues. Germline V lookup: CDR1 SGHRS, CDR2 YFSETQ. CDR3 sequence reads: CASSPGSKREQYF. The CDR3 coding sequence is TGCGCCAGCAGCCCGGGATCCAAGCGGGAGCAGTACTTC.

This chain joins TRBV30 and TRBJ2-7; D perhaps matches TRBD1 (5 bases). CDR3 length: 13 residues. Germline values: CDR1 GTSNPN, CDR2 SVGIG (reference sequence). V lost 4 bases, J lost 10 bases, and 20 bases lay in between. This CDR3 is CAWTRAVTAQQYF. CDR3 sequence (DNA): TGTGCCTGGACCAGGGCCGTGACGGCCCAACAGTACTTC.